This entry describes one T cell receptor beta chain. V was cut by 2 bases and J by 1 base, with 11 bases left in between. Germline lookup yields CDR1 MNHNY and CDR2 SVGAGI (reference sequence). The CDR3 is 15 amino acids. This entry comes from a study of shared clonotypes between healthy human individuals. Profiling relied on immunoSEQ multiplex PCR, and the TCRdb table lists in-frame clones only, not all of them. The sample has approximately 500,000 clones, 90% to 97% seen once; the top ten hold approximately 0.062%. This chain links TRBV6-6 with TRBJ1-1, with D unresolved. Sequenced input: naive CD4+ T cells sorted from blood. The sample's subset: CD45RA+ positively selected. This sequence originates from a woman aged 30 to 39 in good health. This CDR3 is CASSYGGIPNTEAFF. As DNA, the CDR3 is TGTGCCAGCAGTTACGGTGGGATTCCGAACACTGAAGCTTTCTTT.